Sequencing of this TCR beta chain was carried out in a study of molecular identifiers for immune sequencing clone quantification. Study-wide context: Replicates partitioned RNA from approximately 20,000 or 100,000 naive CD8 cells into five parts, sequencing four. The study, taken as a whole, reports: Under 1% of molecules in naive cells, but over 98% of effector molecules, belonged to clones above 20 RNA copies. Even with around 1 million naive cells present, spiked Jurkat TCR RNA from one cell was reportedly detectable.

After removal of 3 bases from V and 2 bases from J, the junction contained 10 bases not matched to a gene. The CDR3 is 17 amino acids. Germline V gene data show CDR1 as LGHNA and CDR2 as YSLEER. This clonotype was detected many times. Its antigen remains unknown. Previously described methods and listed TCR primers were used for bulk TCR libraries. One entry per CDR3 protein results from TCRdb running MiXCR on the PCR reads. Of tens of thousands of distinct CDR3 sequences detected, under 30% appear once; the ten largest clones hold around 2%. This TCR derives from a human donor in good health. Some libraries in this study had Jurkat cell RNA spiked in. The chain uses TRBV4-3 and TRBJ2-7; 10 bases match TRBD2. Sequencing used naive CD8+ T cells from blood, with Jurkat cell RNA spiked in. The subset is: FACS-sorted CD8+CD4-CCR7+CD45RA+ naive T cells. The CDR3, as DNA: TGCGCCAGCAGCCAGGATAGAGCTAGCGGGGGTACCTACGAGCAGTACTTC. Its protein is CASSQDRASGGTYEQYF.